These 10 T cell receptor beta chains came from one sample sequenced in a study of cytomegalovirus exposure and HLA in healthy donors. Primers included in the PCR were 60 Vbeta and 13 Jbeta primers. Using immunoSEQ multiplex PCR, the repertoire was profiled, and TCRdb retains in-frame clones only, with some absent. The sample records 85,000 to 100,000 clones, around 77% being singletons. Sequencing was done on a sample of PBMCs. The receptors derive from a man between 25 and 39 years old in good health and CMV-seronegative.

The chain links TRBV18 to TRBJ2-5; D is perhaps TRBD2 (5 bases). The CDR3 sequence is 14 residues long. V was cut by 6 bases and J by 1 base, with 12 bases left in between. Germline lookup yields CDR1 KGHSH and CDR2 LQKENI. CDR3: CASSPLATQETQYF. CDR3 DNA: TGTGCCAGCTCGCCCCTAGCTACCCAAGAGACCCAGTACTTC.

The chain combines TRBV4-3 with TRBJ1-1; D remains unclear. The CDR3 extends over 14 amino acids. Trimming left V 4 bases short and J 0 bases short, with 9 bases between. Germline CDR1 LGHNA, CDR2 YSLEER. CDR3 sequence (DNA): TGCGCCAGCAGCCCAGGTCCGCTGAACACTGAAGCTTTCTTT. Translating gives CASSPGPLNTEAFF.

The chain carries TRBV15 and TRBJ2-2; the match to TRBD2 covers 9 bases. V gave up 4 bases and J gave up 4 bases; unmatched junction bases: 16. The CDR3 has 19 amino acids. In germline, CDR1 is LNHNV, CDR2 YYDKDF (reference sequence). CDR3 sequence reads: CATSKFRTSVTLSTGELFF. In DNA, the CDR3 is TGTGCCACCAGCAAGTTTAGGACTAGCGTAACCTTGAGCACCGGGGAGCTGTTTTTT.

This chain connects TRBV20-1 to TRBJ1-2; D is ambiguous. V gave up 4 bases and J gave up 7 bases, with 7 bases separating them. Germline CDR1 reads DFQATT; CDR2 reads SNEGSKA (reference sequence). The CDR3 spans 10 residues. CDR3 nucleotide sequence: TGCAGTGCTATAGTAGCTGGCTACACCTTC. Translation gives CSAIVAGYTF.

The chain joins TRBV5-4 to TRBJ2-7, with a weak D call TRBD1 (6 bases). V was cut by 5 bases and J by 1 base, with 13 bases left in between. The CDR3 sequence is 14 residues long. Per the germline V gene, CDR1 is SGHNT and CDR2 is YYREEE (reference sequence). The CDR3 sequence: CASRPTGTSYEQYF. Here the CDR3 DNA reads TGTGCCAGCAGGCCTACCGGGACATCCTACGAGCAGTACTTC.

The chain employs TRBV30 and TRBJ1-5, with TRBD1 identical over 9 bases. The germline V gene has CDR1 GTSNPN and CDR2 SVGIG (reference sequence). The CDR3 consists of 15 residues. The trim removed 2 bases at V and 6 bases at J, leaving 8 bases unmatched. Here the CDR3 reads CAWSITRTGAQPQHF. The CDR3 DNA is TGTGCCTGGAGTATTACAAGGACAGGGGCTCAGCCCCAGCATTTT.

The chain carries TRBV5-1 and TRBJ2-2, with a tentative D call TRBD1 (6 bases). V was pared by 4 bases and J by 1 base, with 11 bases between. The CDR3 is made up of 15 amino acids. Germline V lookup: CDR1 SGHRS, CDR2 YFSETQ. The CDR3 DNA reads TGCGCCAGCAGCGAGTCGACAGGGAACACCGGGGAGCTGTTTTTT. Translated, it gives CASSESTGNTGELFF. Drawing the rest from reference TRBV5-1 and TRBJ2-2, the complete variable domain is KAGVTQTPRYLIKTRGQQVTLSCSPISGHRSVSWYQQTPGQGLQFLFEYFSETQRNKGNFPGRFSGRQFSNSRSEMNVSTLELGDSALYLCASSESTGNTGELFFGEGSRLTVL.

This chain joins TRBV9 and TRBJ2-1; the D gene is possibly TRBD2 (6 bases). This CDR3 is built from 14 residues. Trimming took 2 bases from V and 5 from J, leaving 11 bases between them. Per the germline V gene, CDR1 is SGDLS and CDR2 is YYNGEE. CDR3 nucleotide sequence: TGTGCCAGCAGCGTTAAAGCGGGTCACAATGAGCAGTTCTTC. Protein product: CASSVKAGHNEQFF. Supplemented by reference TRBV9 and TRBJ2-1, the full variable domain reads DSGVTQTPKHLITATGQRVTLRCSPRSGDLSVYWYQQSLDQGLQFLIQYYNGEERAKGNILERFSAQQFPDLHSELNLSSLELGDSALYFCASSVKAGHNEQFFGPGTRLTVL.

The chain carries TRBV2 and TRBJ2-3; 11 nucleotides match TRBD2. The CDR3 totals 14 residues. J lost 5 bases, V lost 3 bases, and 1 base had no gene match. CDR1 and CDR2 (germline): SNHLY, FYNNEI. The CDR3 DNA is TGTGCCAGCAGTGATACTAGCGGGGGAGATACGCAGTATTTT. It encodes CASSDTSGGDTQYF.

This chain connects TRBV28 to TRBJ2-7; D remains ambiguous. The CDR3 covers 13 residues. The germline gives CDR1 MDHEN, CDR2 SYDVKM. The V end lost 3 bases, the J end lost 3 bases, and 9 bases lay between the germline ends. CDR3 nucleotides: TGTGCCAGCAGTTTGGGCCCCCTCTACGAGCAGTACTTC. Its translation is CASSLGPLYEQYF.